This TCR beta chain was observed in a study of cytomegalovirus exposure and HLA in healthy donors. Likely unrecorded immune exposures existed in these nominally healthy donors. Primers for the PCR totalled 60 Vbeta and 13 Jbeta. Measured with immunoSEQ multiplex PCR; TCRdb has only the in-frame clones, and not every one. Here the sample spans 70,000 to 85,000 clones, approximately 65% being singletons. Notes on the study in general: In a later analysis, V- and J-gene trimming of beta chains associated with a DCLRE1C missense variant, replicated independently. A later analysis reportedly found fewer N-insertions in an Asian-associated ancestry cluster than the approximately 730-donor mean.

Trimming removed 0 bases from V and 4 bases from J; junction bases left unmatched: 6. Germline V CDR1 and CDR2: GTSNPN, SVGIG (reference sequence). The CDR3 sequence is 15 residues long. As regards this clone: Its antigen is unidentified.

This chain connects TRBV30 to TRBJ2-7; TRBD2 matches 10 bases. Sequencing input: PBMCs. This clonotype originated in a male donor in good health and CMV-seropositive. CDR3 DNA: TGTGCCTGGAGTGTACGTACTAGCGGGATTTACGAGCAGTACTTC. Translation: CAWSVRTSGIYEQYF.